The T cell receptor (beta chain) described here comes from a study of blood T cells in healthy people across ages. Together with a sample-barcoded 5' primer, a J-beta primer mix was included in a second PCR lasting about 7 to 12 cycles. A single record per CDR3 protein comes from TCRdb applying MiXCR to the 5' RACE reads. The sample gives about 800,000 distinct CDR3 sequences, about 25% of which show up once; approximately 3.7% is in the top ten. This clonotype was detected ten times or more. J lost 5 bases, V lost 1 base, and 6 bases had no gene match. CDR1 is SEHNR and CDR2 is FQNEAQ in the germline V gene (reference sequence). The CDR3 contains 15 residues. These sequences were also reported in another study, on T cells of mothers and their children. That publication notes: The whole RNA yield was converted to cDNA, around 1.4 ug per 15 ul. Overlap in related mother-child pairs always slightly exceeded unrelated pairs, never significantly.

The TCR comes from a boy aged 10-17 years in good health. Sequencing was performed on blood. The V and J genes are TRBV7-9 and TRBJ2-5; TRBD1 aligns across 8 bases. CDR3: CASSLVGQDVETQYF. The CDR3, as DNA: TGTGCCAGCAGCTTAGTGGGACAGGACGTGGAGACCCAGTACTTC.